Below are 21 T cell receptor beta chains sequenced from a single sample in a study of blood T cells in healthy people across ages. Alongside a J-beta primer mix, a sample-barcoded 5' primer served in a second PCR lasting roughly 7 to 11 cycles. TCRdb re-called the 5' RACE reads through MiXCR, storing one row per CDR3 protein. The table lists about 280,000 distinct CDR3 sequences, 25% to 30% of them singletons, with around 30% in the top ten. Sequenced sample: blood. Receptors were obtained from a woman in her 70s in good health.

The chain couples TRBV5-1 to TRBJ2-5; D gene uncertain. The end of the DNA aligns better with TRBJ2-7, so the J call may be wrong. CDR1 and CDR2 from the germline V gene are SGHRS and YFSETQ. This CDR3 has 13 residues. This CDR3 reads CASSPTDKYEQYF. The CDR3 DNA reads as TGCGCCAGCAGCCCCACCGACAAGTACGAGCAGTACTTC.

The V call is TRBV20-1, the J call TRBJ1-4, with 8 nucleotides matching TRBD1. This CDR3 is 15 amino acids long. V gave up 2 bases and J gave up 8 bases; unmatched junction bases: 10. Per the germline V gene, CDR1 is DFQATT and CDR2 is SNEGSKA (reference sequence). The CDR3 DNA sequence: TGCAGTGCTAGACCCGGACAGGGTAGTTTCGAAAAACTGTTTTTT. Its protein is CSARPGQGSFEKLFF.

Only a few counts were recorded for this clonotype. The rearrangement joins TRBV5-1 to TRBJ2-2; D remains unclear. From germline, CDR1 is SGHRS and CDR2 YFSETQ. The CDR3 runs to 12 residues. Trimming pared 1 base from V and 10 bases from J, leaving 8 bases between. CDR3 sequence reads: CASSLIPAELFF. In DNA, the CDR3 is TGCGCCAGCAGCTTGATTCCCGCGGAGCTGTTTTTT.

This clonotype was observed a handful of times. CDR3 in amino acids: CSVEDETGDTQYF. The CDR3 region has the DNA TGCAGCGTTGAAGATGAGACAGGGGACACCCAGTACTTC. The chain uses TRBV29-1 and TRBJ2-1; 8 bases agree with TRBD1. The J call could be wrong; TRBJ2-5 is a better fit for the DNA end. The CDR3 has 13 amino acids. Looked up from germline, CDR1 is SQVTM and CDR2 is ANQGSEA.

Only a few counts were recorded for this clonotype. The chain links TRBV25-1 to TRBJ1-4, with 9 bases identical to TRBD1. CDR1 and CDR2 (germline): MGHDK, SYGVNS. Germline trimming cut 2 bases from V and 5 bases from J; bases unmatched to any gene: 3. This CDR3 is 15 amino acids long. CDR3 in DNA: TGTGCCAGCAGTGAAACCGGGACAGGGAATGAAAAACTGTTTTTT. As protein: CASSETGTGNEKLFF.

This clonotype has more than one count but fewer than ten. This chain uses TRBV7-2 with TRBJ2-2; D is unclear. V gave up 1 base and J gave up 7 bases, with 7 bases separating them. The CDR3 sequence is 13 residues long. From germline, CDR1 is SGHTA and CDR2 FQGNSA. The CDR3 bases are TGTGCCAGCAGCTTAGATCACAGCGGGGAGCTGTTTTTT. It translates to CASSLDHSGELFF.

This CDR3 is CAISEQGTGANVLTF. The CDR3 region has the DNA TGTGCCATCAGTGAACAAGGGACTGGGGCCAACGTCCTGACTTTC. This chain uses TRBV10-3 with TRBJ2-6; no definite D call. The CDR3 has 15 amino acids. In germline, CDR1 is ENHRY, CDR2 SYGVKD. Trimming left V 3 bases short and J 2 bases short, with 8 bases between.

In its sample, this clonotype was seen many times. The chain uses TRBV7-2 and TRBJ2-1; 8 bases are shared with TRBD2. Germline V gene sequence: CDR1 SGHTA, CDR2 FQGNSA. Germline trimming cut 1 base from V and 7 bases from J; bases unmatched to any gene: 3. This CDR3 has 14 amino acids. The CDR3 nucleotides read TGTGCCAGCAGCTTAGGACTAGCGAGTAATGAGCAGTTCTTC. Translation gives CASSLGLASNEQFF. Looking up the rest from reference TRBV7-2 and TRBJ2-1 gives the full variable domain: GAGVSQSPSNKVTEKGKDVELRCDPISGHTALYWYRQSLGQGLEFLIYFQGNSAPDKSGLPSDRFSAERTGGSVSTLTIQRTQQEDSAVYLCASSLGLASNEQFFGPGTRLTVL.

The V gene is TRBV3-1, the J gene TRBJ2-3; D is unresolved. CDR1 and CDR2 (germline): LGHDT, YNNKEL (reference sequence). The CDR3 length is 16 residues. The V end lost 0 bases, the J end lost 2 bases, and 12 bases lay between the germline ends. The CDR3 reads CASSQEVASITDTQYF. DNA for the CDR3: TGTGCCAGCAGCCAAGAGGTGGCGTCGATCACAGATACGCAGTATTTT.

This chain links TRBV5-1 with TRBJ2-3; TRBD1 is a possible D gene (6 bases). There are 13 residues in the CDR3. Trimming shortened V by 9 bases and J by 4 bases, and 15 bases separated the two germline ends. CDR1 is SGHRS, CDR2 YFSETQ, per germline. This CDR3 reads CATGARRADTQYF. The CDR3 nucleotides are TGCGCCACAGGGGCTAGAAGGGCAGATACGCAGTATTTT.

This sequence joins TRBV11-2 and TRBJ2-7; D may be TRBD2 (5 bases). The germline V and J ends were trimmed by 5 bases and 6 bases, with 17 bases remaining between them. CDR1 SGHAT and CDR2 FQNNGV come from the germline V gene. CDR3 length: 14 residues. This CDR3 reads CASSHRTLTGEQYF. CDR3 in DNA: TGTGCCAGCAGCCACCGGACTTTAACGGGCGAGCAGTACTTC. The whole variable domain, filled in from reference TRBV11-2 and TRBJ2-7, reads EAGVAQSPRYKIIEKRQSVAFWCNPISGHATLYWYQQILGQGPKLLIQFQNNGVVDDSQLPKDRFSAERLKGVDSTLKIQPAKLEDSAVYLCASSHRTLTGEQYFGPGTRLTVT.

This clonotype was observed a few times. This may be a read error: a much more frequent sequence differs by one nucleotide. J is TRBJ1-4 and V is TRBV12-3 or TRBV12-4, with TRBD1 identical over 7 bases. The CDR3 covers 15 residues. CDR3 loop: CASSRRTGSNGKLFF. The CDR3 nucleotides read TGTGCCAGCAGTCGGCGGACAGGCTCTAATGGAAAACTGTTTTTT.

This clonotype was observed a handful of times. V is TRBV24-1 and J is TRBJ2-2; D unresolved. Germline assignment: CDR1 KGHDR and CDR2 SFDVKD. V gave up 4 bases and J gave up 2 bases, with 16 bases separating them. The CDR3 is 17 residues long. CDR3 in DNA: TGTGCCACCAGTGACGTAACCGGACCCTTCAACACCGGGGAGCTGTTTTTT. Its translation: CATSDVTGPFNTGELFF.

On this clonotype itself: One end of the junction fails to match germline, which may point to a read error. The chain combines TRBV7-9 with TRBJ1-2; TRBD1 matches at 8 bases. This CDR3 region has 13 residues. CDR1 is SEHNR and CDR2 is FQNEAQ in the germline V gene (reference sequence). CDR3 nucleotide sequence: TGTGCCAGCAGCCCCTCAGGGGGCAGCGGCTGCACCTTC. It specifies CASSPSGGSGCTF.

At least ten counts were recorded for this clonotype. The J gene is TRBJ2-7, the V gene TRBV7-2; 7 bases match TRBD1. The CDR3 consists of 14 residues. Germline V gives CDR1 SGHTA, CDR2 FQGNSA. V lost 5 bases, J lost 4 bases, and 8 bases stayed unmatched. The CDR3 here is CASSRGRGSYEQYF. In DNA form, the CDR3 reads TGTGCCAGCAGCAGGGGGCGAGGGTCTTACGAGCAGTACTTC.

This clonotype was seen a handful of times. The genes are TRBV5-1 and TRBJ2-7; D unclear. Between the trimmed V and J ends, which lost 4 bases and 2 bases, there was a span of 13 bases. CDR3 size: 14 residues. Per germline, CDR1 SGHRS and CDR2 YFSETQ. In DNA, the CDR3 is TGCGCCAGCAGCCTGGACCCTGGGGCCTACGAGCAGTACTTC. This sequence encodes CASSLDPGAYEQYF.

The chain has TRBV12-3 or TRBV12-4 and TRBJ2-3; no definite D call. With 5 bases removed from V and 13 bases from J, the gap between germline ends came to 19 bases. This CDR3 is 13 amino acids long. The CDR3, as DNA: TGTGCCAGCAGTCAAGAGCGAGGAGATGCGGAGTATTTT. Translation: CASSQERGDAEYF.

The rearrangement links TRBV28 to TRBJ2-5, with TRBD1 as a possible D gene (5 bases). The CDR3 sequence is 13 residues long. The V end was cut by 3 bases, the J end by 13 bases, with 18 bases between. CDR1 MDHEN and CDR2 SYDVKM come from the germline V gene. The DNA of the CDR3 is TGTGCCAGCAGTTTGTCCCAAGACTTGGGGCCGTACTTC. Its protein is CASSLSQDLGPYF.

As DNA, the CDR3 is TGTGCCAGCTTACGGGACAGGGGGAAGGGGACTGAAGCTTTCTTT. Translation: CASLRDRGKGTEAFF. The chain has TRBV7-2 and TRBJ1-1; 11 bases map to TRBD1. The germline V gene encodes CDR1 SGHTA and CDR2 FQGNSA. There are 15 residues in the CDR3. V shed 8 bases and J 5 bases; nucleotides not matched to a gene: 10.

V gene TRBV4-2 combines with J gene TRBJ2-1; 9 bases are shared with TRBD2. Unmatched junction bases numbered 4, after V lost 2 bases and J lost 2 bases. CDR1 is LGHNA, CDR2 YNFKEQ, per germline. The CDR3 consists of 16 residues. The chain's CDR3 is CASSQFSGSPYNEQFF. CDR3 nucleotides: TGTGCCAGCAGCCAATTTAGCGGGAGTCCCTACAATGAGCAGTTCTTC.

This clonotype has more than one count but fewer than ten. The CDR3 here is CASSNARVGTDTQYF. In DNA form, the CDR3 reads TGTGCCAGCTCAAATGCAAGGGTCGGGACAGATACGCAGTATTTT. V gene TRBV18 combines with J gene TRBJ2-3; D is uncertain. Germline CDR1 is KGHSH and CDR2 is LQKENI. CDR3 length: 15 amino acids. Trimming took off 5 bases at V and 3 bases at J, with 15 bases between the two ends.